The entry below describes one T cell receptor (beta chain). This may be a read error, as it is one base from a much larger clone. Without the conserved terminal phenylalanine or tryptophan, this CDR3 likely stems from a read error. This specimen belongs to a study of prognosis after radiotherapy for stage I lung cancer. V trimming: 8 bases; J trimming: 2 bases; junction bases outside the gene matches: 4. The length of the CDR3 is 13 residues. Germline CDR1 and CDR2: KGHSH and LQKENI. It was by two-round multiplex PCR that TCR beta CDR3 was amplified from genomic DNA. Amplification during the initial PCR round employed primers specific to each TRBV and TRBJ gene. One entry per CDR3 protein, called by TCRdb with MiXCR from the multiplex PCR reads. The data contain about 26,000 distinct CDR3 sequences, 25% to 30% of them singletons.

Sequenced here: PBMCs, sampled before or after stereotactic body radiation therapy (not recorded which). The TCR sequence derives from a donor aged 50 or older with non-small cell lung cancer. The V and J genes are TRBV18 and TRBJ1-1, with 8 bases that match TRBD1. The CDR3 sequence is CASTGQGNTEAFL. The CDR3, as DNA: TGTGCCAGCACCGGACAGGGAAACACTGAAGCTTTCCTT.